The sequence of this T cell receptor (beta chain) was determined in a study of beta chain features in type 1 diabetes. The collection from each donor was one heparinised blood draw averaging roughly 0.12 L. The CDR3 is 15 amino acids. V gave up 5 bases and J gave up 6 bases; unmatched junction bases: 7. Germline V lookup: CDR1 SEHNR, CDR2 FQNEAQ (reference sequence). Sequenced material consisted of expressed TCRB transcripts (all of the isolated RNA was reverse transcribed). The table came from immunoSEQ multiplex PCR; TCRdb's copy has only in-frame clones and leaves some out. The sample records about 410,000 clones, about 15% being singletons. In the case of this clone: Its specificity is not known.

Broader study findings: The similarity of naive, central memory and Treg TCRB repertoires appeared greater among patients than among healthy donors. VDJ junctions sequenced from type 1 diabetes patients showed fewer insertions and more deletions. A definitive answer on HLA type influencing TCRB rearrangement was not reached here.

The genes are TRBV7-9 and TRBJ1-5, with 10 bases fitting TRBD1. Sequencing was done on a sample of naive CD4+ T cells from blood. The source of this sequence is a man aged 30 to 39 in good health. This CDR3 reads CASSLGTGVIQPQHF. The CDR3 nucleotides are TGTGCCAGCAGCCTCGGGACAGGGGTTATTCAGCCCCAGCATTTT.